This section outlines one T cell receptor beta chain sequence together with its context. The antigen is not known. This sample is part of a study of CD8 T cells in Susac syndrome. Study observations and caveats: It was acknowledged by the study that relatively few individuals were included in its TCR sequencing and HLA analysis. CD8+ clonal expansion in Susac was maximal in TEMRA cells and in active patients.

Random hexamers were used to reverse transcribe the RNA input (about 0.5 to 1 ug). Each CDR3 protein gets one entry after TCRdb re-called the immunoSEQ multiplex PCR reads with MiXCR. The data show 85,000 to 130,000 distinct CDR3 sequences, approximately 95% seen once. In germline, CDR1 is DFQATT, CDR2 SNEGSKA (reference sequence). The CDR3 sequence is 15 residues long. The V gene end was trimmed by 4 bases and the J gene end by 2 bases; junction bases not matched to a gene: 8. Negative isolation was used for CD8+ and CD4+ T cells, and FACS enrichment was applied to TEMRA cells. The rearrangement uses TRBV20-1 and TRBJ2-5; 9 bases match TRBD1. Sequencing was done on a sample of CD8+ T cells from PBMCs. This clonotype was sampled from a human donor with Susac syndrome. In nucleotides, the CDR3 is TGCAGTGCTACTGGGACAGGGATACATCAAGAGACCCAGTACTTC. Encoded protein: CSATGTGIHQETQYF.